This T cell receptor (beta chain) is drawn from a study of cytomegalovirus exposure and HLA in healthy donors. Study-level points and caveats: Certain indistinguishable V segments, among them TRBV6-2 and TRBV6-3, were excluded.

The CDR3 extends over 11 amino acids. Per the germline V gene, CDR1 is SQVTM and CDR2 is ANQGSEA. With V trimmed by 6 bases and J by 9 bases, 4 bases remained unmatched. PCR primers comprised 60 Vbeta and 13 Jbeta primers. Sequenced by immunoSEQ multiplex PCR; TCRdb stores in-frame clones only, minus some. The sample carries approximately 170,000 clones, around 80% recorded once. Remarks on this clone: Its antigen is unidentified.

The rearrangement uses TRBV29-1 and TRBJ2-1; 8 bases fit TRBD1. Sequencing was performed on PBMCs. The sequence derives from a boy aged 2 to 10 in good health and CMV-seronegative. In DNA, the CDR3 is TGCAGCGTGGACAGGGATGGTGAGCAGTTCTTC. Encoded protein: CSVDRDGEQFF.